This paragraph covers one T cell receptor (beta chain) sequence. The specificity of this receptor is unknown. TCRdb shows the sequencer as Illumina HiSeq 2000. TCR beta cDNA libraries were made by 5'RACE template switching that added a universal primer site and unique molecular identifiers. cDNA synthesis was primed from the TCR beta constant segment, followed by two successive PCR amplification steps. Per the original workflow: MIGEC was used to demultiplex reads and group the reads by UMI, and MiTCR was used to assemble and quantify clonotypes. To exclude erroneous sequences, only TCR cDNA sequences supported by at least two reads were retained. The tcR package was used for downstream repertoire analysis, and clonotypes were matched between fractions using CDR3 nucleotide sequence together with V segment. Antigen specificity was annotated against VDJdb with VDJmatch, allowing one amino acid substitution in CDR3. Through TCRdb reprocessing, the reads give one entry per CDR3 protein sequence; DNA is omitted. These V and J calls derive from TCRdb rather than the authors' analysis. The table for this sample records 150,000 to 200,000 distinct CDR3 sequences. The ten largest clones take up around 18% of the sample.

The entry originates in a study of T cells expressing NK-cell markers (dated by TCRdb to 2018 to 2020). Regarding the study in general: Three sorted T-cell subsets (CD3+CD56+NKG2C+, CD3+CD56+NKG2C- and CD3+CD56-NKG2C+) from several donors had their TCR beta-chain repertoires profiled. Seven of the eight sequenced donors were HCMV-seropositive and one was HCMV-seronegative. The eight sequenced donors were randomly selected healthy volunteers, three men and five women. Sequencing of the libraries produced 2 x 150 bp reads on Illumina HiSeq 2000/2500, MiSeq or NextSeq. Overall study outcomes, separate from this receptor: Those dominant clonotypes were again the most abundant among CD3+CD56-NKG2C+ cells in a few donors, at about 25-65%. For several donors, the dominant CD3+CD56+NKG2C+ clonotypes were among the top 10 CD8+ clonotypes and accounted for about 1.0-8% of CD8+ T cells. Whether the expanded NKG2C-expressing T cell clones were specific for HCMV antigens was left unclear.

The CDR3 has 18 amino acids, counting the end cysteine and phenylalanine. No DNA accompanies this entry. A commercial ELISA kit detecting HCMV-specific IgG in serum was used to determine HCMV serostatus. Peripheral blood mononuclear cells were isolated from blood by Ficoll density gradient centrifugation. The chain is encoded by TRBV12-3 or TRBV12-4 joined to TRBJ2-7; the TCRdb call, TRBD1, lacks DNA for checking. The sequenced sample was blood T cells: a sorted CD56 or NKG2C T cell subset, CD4+ or CD8+ T cells, or bulk PBMC T cells (not recorded which). This TCR came from a woman aged 18 to 75 in good health. CDR3 loop: CASRLDSGQVIRAYEQYF.